The 8 T cell receptor beta chains given below trace back to one sample, sequenced in a study of PD-L1 blockade in urothelial cancer. Described time point: pretreatment peripheral blood. Sequencing used immunoSEQ multiplex PCR; TCRdb keeps in-frame clones, though not all of them. Of some 44,000 clones listed, 75% to 85% are singletons. Sequenced here: PBMCs, sampled around atezolizumab (anti-PD-L1) treatment. The source is a man in his 60s with urothelial cancer.

The gene calls are TRBV5-4 and TRBJ2-1; 9 nucleotides align to TRBD1. Germline V gives CDR1 SGHNT, CDR2 YYREEE (reference sequence). The CDR3 is 14 residues long. J gave up 6 bases and V 4 bases, and 5 bases lay outside the gene matches. The CDR3, as DNA: TGTGCCAGCAGCCCCAGGGACAGGGTCAATGAGCAGTTCTTC. Encoded protein: CASSPRDRVNEQFF.

The chain employs TRBV15 and TRBJ1-4; no clear D. Trimming stripped 3 bases from V and 8 bases from J, with 13 bases between. Per the germline V gene, CDR1 is LNHNV and CDR2 is YYDKDF (reference sequence). The CDR3 is made up of 14 amino acids. This chain's CDR3 is CATSSRSMGEKLFF. DNA of the CDR3: TGTGCCACCAGCAGTCGCTCGATGGGCGAAAAACTGTTTTTT.

V gene TRBV4-1 combines with J gene TRBJ1-2; D call uncertain. Per germline, CDR1 MGHRA and CDR2 YSYEKL. This CDR3 has 15 residues. V was clipped by 0 bases and J by 3 bases, with 11 bases between them. For the CDR3, the DNA is TGCGCCAGCAGCCAAGATCCAGGTCTGGACTATGGCTACACCTTC. It translates to CASSQDPGLDYGYTF.

V gene TRBV4-1 combines with J gene TRBJ1-1, with D tentatively TRBD1 (5 bases). Between the trimmed V and J ends, which lost 1 base and 4 bases, there was a span of 13 bases. In germline, CDR1 is MGHRA, CDR2 YSYEKL. The CDR3 totals 15 residues. The CDR3 sequence: CASSQVGGESTEAFF. The CDR3 DNA sequence: TGCGCCAGCAGCCAAGTAGGAGGGGAGAGCACTGAAGCTTTCTTT.

This clone was detected only once. The V and J genes are TRBV10-2 and TRBJ1-4; weak D call: TRBD1 (6 bases). CDR3 length equals 19 residues. CDR1 and CDR2 from the germline V gene are WSHSY and SAAADI. V lost 2 bases, J lost 0 bases, and 19 bases lay in between. The CDR3 nucleotides are TGCGCCAGCAGTGAGCTGGGGGCAGGGGCTTGGGCAACTAATGAAAAACTGTTTTTT. Its protein product is CASSELGAGAWATNEKLFF.

The rearrangement links TRBV6-1 to TRBJ1-4; unclear D gene. Trimming removed 4 bases from V and 0 bases from J, with 9 bases in between. Germline V lookup: CDR1 MNHNS, CDR2 SASEGT. The CDR3 covers 15 residues. The CDR3 bases are TGTGCCAGCAGTGCACAGATTGCAACTAATGAAAAACTGTTTTTT. This encodes CASSAQIATNEKLFF.

The chain employs TRBV7-2 and TRBJ2-5; 7 bases agree with TRBD1. The V gene end was trimmed by 4 bases and the J gene end by 4 bases; junction bases not matched to a gene: 12. The CDR3 is made up of 16 amino acids. The germline V gene has CDR1 SGHTA and CDR2 FQGNSA. CDR3 in amino acids: CASSWRQGLSLETQYF. CDR3 in DNA: TGTGCCAGCAGCTGGAGACAGGGATTGAGTTTAGAGACCCAGTACTTC. Full variable domain (rest looked up from reference TRBV7-2 and TRBJ2-5): GAGVSQSPSNKVTEKGKDVELRCDPISGHTALYWYRQSLGQGLEFLIYFQGNSAPDKSGLPSDRFSAERTGGSVSTLTIQRTQQEDSAVYLCASSWRQGLSLETQYFGPGTRLLVL.

The CDR3 is CASISDSVTYEQYF. CDR3 coding DNA: TGTGCCAGCATTTCGGACAGCGTGACCTACGAGCAGTACTTC. The rearrangement links TRBV7-9 to TRBJ2-7; maybe TRBD1 (6 bases). The CDR3 length is 14 residues. Germline lookup yields CDR1 SEHNR and CDR2 FQNEAQ (reference sequence). V was pared by 7 bases and J by 2 bases, with 15 bases between.